Listed below are T cell receptor beta chains from one sample, sequenced in a study of response to subunit inactivated influenza vaccine. TCRdb analysed the RT-PCR reads with MiXCR anew, one entry per CDR3 protein. Here the sample spans about 500,000 distinct CDR3 sequences, roughly 7.9% being singletons. Here the sequenced sample was PBMCs from blood, taken roughly 24 months after vaccination. These TCRs come from a man between 50 and 75 years old who received an inactivated influenza vaccine. The CDR3 runs from the conserved cysteine through the conserved F or W. Each record gives: clone size, V gene, J gene, D gene, CDR3 protein, CDR3 DNA. The D gene is left open where the match is weak. Clone sizes are given selectively: once, few, many, or a class where the clone is expanded.

clone_size: many; v_call: TRBV7-2; j_call: TRBJ1-2; d_call: -; cdr3_aa: CASSLAGAYGYTF; cdr3_nt: TGTGCCAGCAGCTTAGCGGGGGCCTATGGCTACACCTTC
clone_size: -; v_call: TRBV7-2; j_call: TRBJ2-1; d_call: TRBD1; cdr3_aa: CASGRDRGNEQFF; cdr3_nt: TGTGCCAGCGGCCGGGACAGGGGGAATGAGCAGTTCTTC
clone_size: few; v_call: TRBV6-5; j_call: TRBJ1-4; d_call: TRBD1; cdr3_aa: CASSSTGQGGGKLFF; cdr3_nt: TGTGCCAGCAGTTCAACGGGACAGGGTGGTGGAAAACTGTTTTTT
clone_size: many; v_call: TRBV20-1; j_call: TRBJ2-1; d_call: TRBD2; cdr3_aa: CSARVREANQFF; cdr3_nt: TGCAGTGCTAGAGTACGGGAGGCCAATCAGTTCTTC
clone_size: few; v_call: TRBV7-8; j_call: TRBJ1-6; d_call: -; cdr3_aa: CASSLDQGDNSPLHF; cdr3_nt: TGTGCCAGCAGCTTAGATCAGGGTGATAATTCACCCCTCCACTTT
clone_size: few; v_call: TRBV12-3/TRBV12-4; j_call: TRBJ2-5; d_call: TRBD1; cdr3_aa: CASSQNDRAGETQYF; cdr3_nt: TGTGCCAGCAGCCAAAACGACAGGGCGGGTGAGACCCAGTACTTC
clone_size: -; v_call: TRBV20-1; j_call: TRBJ2-1; d_call: -; cdr3_aa: CSATRGRVAEQFF; cdr3_nt: TGCAGTGCAACCCGCGGCCGAGTTGCCGAGCAGTTCTTC
clone_size: -; v_call: TRBV4-1; j_call: TRBJ2-1; d_call: TRBD2; cdr3_aa: CASSQPGLANYNEQFF; cdr3_nt: TGCGCCAGCAGCCAACCGGGACTAGCGAACTACAATGAGCAGTTCTTC
clone_size: -; v_call: TRBV11-2; j_call: TRBJ2-1; d_call: -; cdr3_aa: CASSLGLASLSSKYNEQFF; cdr3_nt: TGTGCCAGCAGCTTAGGCCTAGCCTCCCTTAGCAGCAAATACAATGAGCAGTTCTTC
clone_size: few; v_call: TRBV4-1; j_call: TRBJ1-3; d_call: -; cdr3_aa: CASSQPPGGNSGNTIYF; cdr3_nt: TGCGCCAGCAGCCAACCGCCGGGGGGCAACTCTGGAAACACCATATATTTT
clone_size: few; v_call: TRBV20-1; j_call: TRBJ1-1; d_call: -; cdr3_aa: CSVQGTNTEAFF; cdr3_nt: TGCAGTGTACAGGGCACGAACACTGAAGCTTTCTTT
clone_size: -; v_call: TRBV5-4; j_call: TRBJ2-7; d_call: -; cdr3_aa: CASSWDPLGEQYF; cdr3_nt: TGTGCCAGCAGCTGGGACCCCCTAGGGGAGCAGTACTTC
clone_size: -; v_call: TRBV20-1; j_call: TRBJ1-4; d_call: -; cdr3_aa: CSAGTAGVATNEKLFF; cdr3_nt: TGCAGTGCTGGTACCGCAGGGGTTGCAACTAATGAAAAACTGTTTTTT
clone_size: few; v_call: TRBV12-3/TRBV12-4; j_call: TRBJ2-1; d_call: -; cdr3_aa: CASRDRRYNEQFF; cdr3_nt: TGTGCCAGCAGAGACAGGAGATACAATGAGCAGTTCTTC
clone_size: many; v_call: TRBV3-1; j_call: TRBJ1-2; d_call: -; cdr3_aa: CASSQPGRGHAYGYTF; cdr3_nt: TGTGCCAGCAGCCAACCCGGCAGGGGCCATGCCTATGGCTACACCTTC
clone_size: few; v_call: TRBV4-2; j_call: TRBJ2-1; d_call: -; cdr3_aa: CASSQGRASYNEQFF; cdr3_nt: TGTGCCAGCAGCCAAGGGAGGGCCTCCTACAATGAGCAGTTCTTC
clone_size: few; v_call: TRBV4-3; j_call: TRBJ2-2; d_call: -; cdr3_aa: CASSQAPANTGELFF; cdr3_nt: TGCGCCAGCAGCCAAGCCCCGGCGAACACCGGGGAGCTGTTTTTT
clone_size: -; v_call: TRBV5-1; j_call: TRBJ1-2; d_call: TRBD1; cdr3_aa: CASSLGQTGGGYTF; cdr3_nt: TGCGCCAGCAGCTTAGGCCAGACAGGGGGTGGCTACACCTTC
clone_size: -; v_call: TRBV10-3; j_call: TRBJ1-2; d_call: TRBD1; cdr3_aa: CAISGSVDRGWSYGYTF; cdr3_nt: TGTGCCATCAGTGGATCGGTCGACAGGGGGTGGTCCTATGGCTACACCTTC
clone_size: few; v_call: TRBV28; j_call: TRBJ2-1; d_call: -; cdr3_aa: CASSLYRGHVFF; cdr3_nt: TGTGCCAGCAGTTTATATCGGGGCCATGTATTCTTC
clone_size: -; v_call: TRBV5-5; j_call: TRBJ1-6; d_call: -; cdr3_aa: CASSLSGAWNSPLHF; cdr3_nt: TGTGCCAGCAGCTTGTCCGGGGCCTGGAATTCACCCCTCCACTTT
clone_size: -; v_call: TRBV7-8; j_call: TRBJ2-4; d_call: TRBD1; cdr3_aa: CASSIGTGRKKLAKNIQYF; cdr3_nt: TGTGCCAGCAGCATCGGGACAGGTCGAAAGAAACTAGCCAAAAACATTCAGTACTTC
clone_size: few; v_call: TRBV9; j_call: TRBJ2-2; d_call: -; cdr3_aa: CASSKGTANTGELFF; cdr3_nt: TGTGCCAGCAGCAAAGGGACGGCGAACACCGGGGAGCTGTTTTTT
clone_size: many; v_call: TRBV20-1; j_call: TRBJ2-1; d_call: TRBD2; cdr3_aa: CSAPPGLAGTNYNEQFF; cdr3_nt: TGCAGTGCTCCTCCAGGACTAGCGGGAACCAATTACAATGAGCAGTTCTTC
clone_size: -; v_call: TRBV7-9; j_call: TRBJ2-7; d_call: TRBD2; cdr3_aa: CASSKLAGAIGEQYF; cdr3_nt: TGTGCCAGCAGCAAGCTAGCGGGAGCAATCGGCGAGCAGTACTTC
clone_size: few; v_call: TRBV29-1; j_call: TRBJ1-1; d_call: -; cdr3_aa: CSATSGVNTEAFF; cdr3_nt: TGCAGCGCCACCTCAGGGGTGAACACTGAAGCTTTCTTT
clone_size: -; v_call: TRBV6-2/TRBV6-3; j_call: TRBJ2-4; d_call: TRBD2; cdr3_aa: CASSQTSGQYF; cdr3_nt: TGTGCCAGCAGTCAGACTAGCGGACAGTACTTC
clone_size: few; v_call: TRBV20-1; j_call: TRBJ2-7; d_call: TRBD1; cdr3_aa: CSDPRTGGDEQYF; cdr3_nt: TGCAGTGACCCCAGGACAGGGGGCGACGAGCAGTACTTC
clone_size: many; v_call: TRBV5-1; j_call: TRBJ2-2; d_call: -; cdr3_aa: CASRIGENTGELFF; cdr3_nt: TGCGCCAGCAGGATAGGGGAGAACACCGGGGAGCTGTTTTTT
clone_size: few; v_call: TRBV28; j_call: TRBJ1-2; d_call: -; cdr3_aa: CASSPHGGPWGYGYTF; cdr3_nt: TGTGCCAGCAGTCCCCATGGGGGGCCCTGGGGCTATGGCTACACCTTC
clone_size: many; v_call: TRBV6-2/TRBV6-3; j_call: TRBJ2-5; d_call: -; cdr3_aa: CASSRTDQETQYF; cdr3_nt: TGTGCCAGCAGCCGGACGGATCAAGAGACCCAGTACTTC
clone_size: many; v_call: TRBV5-4; j_call: TRBJ2-1; d_call: TRBD2; cdr3_aa: CASRRGTSGSSYNEQFF; cdr3_nt: TGTGCCAGCAGACGTGGGACTAGCGGGAGCTCCTACAATGAGCAGTTCTTC
clone_size: -; v_call: TRBV9; j_call: TRBJ1-1; d_call: -; cdr3_aa: CASSVATGGFTEAFF; cdr3_nt: TGTGCCAGCAGCGTAGCTACGGGGGGTTTCACTGAAGCTTTCTTT
clone_size: many; v_call: TRBV13; j_call: TRBJ1-1; d_call: -; cdr3_aa: CASSLGVWTEAFF; cdr3_nt: TGTGCCAGCAGCTTAGGTGTTTGGACTGAAGCTTTCTTT
clone_size: -; v_call: TRBV20-1; j_call: TRBJ1-1; d_call: -; cdr3_aa: CSVGLDGGAEAFF; cdr3_nt: TGCAGTGTAGGACTTGACGGTGGTGCTGAAGCTTTCTTT
clone_size: few; v_call: TRBV7-2; j_call: TRBJ2-1; d_call: -; cdr3_aa: CASSLLGGSKSYNEQFF; cdr3_nt: TGTGCCAGCAGCTTACTCGGTGGCTCGAAATCCTACAATGAGCAGTTCTTC
clone_size: -; v_call: TRBV20-1; j_call: TRBJ2-6; d_call: -; cdr3_aa: CSARDGDRILTGANVLTF; cdr3_nt: TGCAGTGCTAGAGATGGAGACAGAATTCTGACTGGGGCCAACGTCCTGACTTTC
clone_size: many; v_call: TRBV5-1; j_call: TRBJ1-2; d_call: -; cdr3_aa: CASSSGGGRASNYGYTF; cdr3_nt: TGCGCCAGCAGCTCTGGCGGGGGCCGCGCCTCTAACTATGGCTACACCTTC
clone_size: many; v_call: TRBV6-2/TRBV6-3; j_call: TRBJ1-5; d_call: -; cdr3_aa: CASSSWESQHF; cdr3_nt: TGTGCCAGCAGTTCTTGGGAGTCCCAGCATTTT
clone_size: -; v_call: TRBV3-1; j_call: TRBJ2-6; d_call: -; cdr3_aa: CASSPHSQGPNVLTF; cdr3_nt: TGTGCCAGCAGCCCCCATTCGCAGGGCCCCAACGTCCTGACTTTC
clone_size: many; v_call: TRBV7-9; j_call: TRBJ2-5; d_call: -; cdr3_aa: CASSLGGAAQETQYF; cdr3_nt: TGTGCCAGCAGCTTAGGAGGGGCAGCTCAAGAGACCCAGTACTTC
clone_size: few; v_call: TRBV20-1; j_call: TRBJ2-1; d_call: TRBD2; cdr3_aa: CSAVHTGLGSNEQFF; cdr3_nt: TGCAGTGCCGTTCACACGGGACTAGGCTCCAATGAGCAGTTCTTC
clone_size: -; v_call: TRBV19; j_call: TRBJ2-7; d_call: -; cdr3_aa: CASSKGQGRSYEQYF; cdr3_nt: TGTGCCAGTAGTAAAGGACAAGGCAGGTCCTACGAGCAGTACTTC
clone_size: few; v_call: TRBV5-1; j_call: TRBJ2-2; d_call: -; cdr3_aa: CASSRDAAGTGELFF; cdr3_nt: TGCGCCAGCAGCCGGGACGCCGCGGGGACCGGGGAGCTGTTTTTT
clone_size: few; v_call: TRBV4-2; j_call: TRBJ2-7; d_call: -; cdr3_aa: CASSQEYGSSREQYF; cdr3_nt: TGTGCCAGCAGCCAAGAATACGGGAGTTCGAGGGAGCAGTACTTC
clone_size: many; v_call: TRBV20-1; j_call: TRBJ2-5; d_call: -; cdr3_aa: CSARSRDSQETQYF; cdr3_nt: TGCAGTGCTAGATCCCGGGACTCACAAGAGACCCAGTACTTC
clone_size: -; v_call: TRBV6-1; j_call: TRBJ2-2; d_call: TRBD1; cdr3_aa: CASRPGTVHTGELFF; cdr3_nt: TGTGCCAGCCGGCCCGGGACAGTTCACACCGGGGAGCTGTTTTTT
clone_size: few; v_call: TRBV7-8; j_call: TRBJ2-1; d_call: TRBD2; cdr3_aa: CASSLASSGAPSSYNEQFF; cdr3_nt: TGTGCCAGCAGCTTAGCGTCTAGCGGGGCCCCTAGCTCCTACAATGAGCAGTTCTTC
clone_size: few; v_call: TRBV2; j_call: TRBJ2-5; d_call: -; cdr3_aa: CASMDGETQYF; cdr3_nt: TGTGCCAGCATGGACGGGGAGACCCAGTACTTC
clone_size: -; v_call: TRBV5-1; j_call: TRBJ1-1; d_call: -; cdr3_aa: CASSPIGRMNTEAFF; cdr3_nt: TGCGCCAGCAGCCCGATTGGGAGGATGAACACTGAAGCTTTCTTT
clone_size: -; v_call: TRBV11-1; j_call: TRBJ1-6; d_call: -; cdr3_aa: CASSLDRESPLHF; cdr3_nt: TGTGCCAGCAGCTTAGACAGAGAATCACCCCTCCACTTT
clone_size: many; v_call: TRBV6-1; j_call: TRBJ1-1; d_call: -; cdr3_aa: CASSEGVVGTEAFF; cdr3_nt: TGTGCCAGCAGTGAGGGGGTTGTCGGCACTGAAGCTTTCTTT
clone_size: many; v_call: TRBV5-1; j_call: TRBJ1-6; d_call: -; cdr3_aa: CASSLRGSSYNSPLHF; cdr3_nt: TGCGCCAGCAGCTTGCGGGGTAGCTCCTATAATTCACCCCTCCACTTT
clone_size: few; v_call: TRBV4-1; j_call: TRBJ1-5; d_call: -; cdr3_aa: CASSPNFAGFNQPQHF; cdr3_nt: TGCGCCAGCAGCCCGAACTTCGCAGGGTTCAATCAGCCCCAGCATTTT
clone_size: many; v_call: TRBV20-1; j_call: TRBJ1-5; d_call: TRBD1; cdr3_aa: CSARPDRGHQPQHF; cdr3_nt: TGCAGTGCTAGACCCGACAGGGGGCATCAGCCCCAGCATTTT